These T cell receptor beta chains were read from a single sample in a study of T cell repertoires in cytomegalovirus infection. Their antigen targets remain unknown. In TCRdb, the reads were re-called with MiXCR into one record per CDR3 protein. The table shows approximately 990,000 distinct CDR3 sequences, with around 30% occurring only once. The sequencing here drew on cultured CD8+ T cells from PBMCs, taken from culture after CMV antigen stimulation. The receptors stem from a human donor in good health (CMV status not recorded). Some clones in this sample may be carry-over from other donors' samples. CDR3s leave out the opening cysteine and the closing phenylalanine or tryptophan. Clone size is shown for a subset of rows, as once, few, many or a class of expanded clone.

abundance: NA
len: 14
v_gene: TRBV28
j_gene: TRBJ2-2
CDR3aa: ATRTLVGTNTGELF

abundance: NA
len: 14
v_gene: TRBV28
j_gene: TRBJ2-7
CDR3aa: ASSFEEDRSSYEQY

abundance: many
len: 11
v_gene: TRBV5-5
j_gene: TRBJ1-1
CDR3aa: ASSLTGPTEAF

abundance: NA
len: 14
v_gene: TRBV4-2
j_gene: TRBJ2-6
CDR3aa: ASSWGRGSGANVLT

abundance: few
len: 11
v_gene: TRBV6-1
j_gene: TRBJ2-5
CDR3aa: ASTWGGQETQY

abundance: few
len: 12
v_gene: TRBV9
j_gene: TRBJ2-1
CDR3aa: ASRGTSGYNEQF

abundance: many
len: 13
v_gene: TRBV28
j_gene: TRBJ2-3
CDR3aa: ASSFAEPSTDTQY

abundance: NA
len: 13
v_gene: TRBV5-1
j_gene: TRBJ1-3
CDR3aa: ASSPGRITGNTIY

abundance: NA
len: 11
v_gene: TRBV13
j_gene: TRBJ2-5
CDR3aa: ASSPTRGETQY

abundance: many
len: 13
v_gene: TRBV7-2
j_gene: TRBJ2-5
CDR3aa: ASSLVEGSTRTQY

abundance: NA
len: 16
v_gene: TRBV2
j_gene: TRBJ1-4
CDR3aa: ASSEAQAPAGTNEKLF

abundance: few
len: 10
v_gene: TRBV6-8
j_gene: TRBJ2-1
CDR3aa: ASTSNRNEQF

abundance: few
len: 16
v_gene: TRBV7-9
j_gene: TRBJ2-1
CDR3aa: ASRPGTSGGSSYNEQF

abundance: few
len: 12
v_gene: TRBV27
j_gene: TRBJ2-4
CDR3aa: ASSFGMAKNIQY

abundance: few
len: 11
v_gene: TRBV27
j_gene: TRBJ2-3
CDR3aa: ASGGRSTDTQY

abundance: NA
len: 17
v_gene: TRBV28
j_gene: TRBJ2-5
CDR3aa: ASSLLESSGGETRGTQY

abundance: NA
len: 14
v_gene: TRBV4-1
j_gene: TRBJ2-3
CDR3aa: ASSQVPLTSGNTQY

abundance: few
len: 16
v_gene: TRBV7-6
j_gene: TRBJ2-3
CDR3aa: ASSTPAGTGTSTDTQY

abundance: few
len: 14
v_gene: TRBV4-3
j_gene: TRBJ1-3
CDR3aa: ASSQEISDIGNTIY

abundance: few
len: 11
v_gene: TRBV10-3
j_gene: TRBJ1-2
CDR3aa: AISDGALYGYT

abundance: once
len: 13
v_gene: TRBV15
j_gene: TRBJ1-4
CDR3aa: ATSRDRGYNEKLF

abundance: NA
len: 16
v_gene: TRBV9
j_gene: TRBJ1-1
CDR3aa: ASSVEALWGAGDTEAF

abundance: NA
len: 11
v_gene: TRBV4-2
j_gene: TRBJ1-1
CDR3aa: ASRPLGNTEAF

abundance: few
len: 14
v_gene: TRBV20-1
j_gene: TRBJ1-1
CDR3aa: SARDLREGMNTEAF

abundance: NA
len: 14
v_gene: TRBV19
j_gene: TRBJ1-3
CDR3aa: ASSTRQFPSGNTIY